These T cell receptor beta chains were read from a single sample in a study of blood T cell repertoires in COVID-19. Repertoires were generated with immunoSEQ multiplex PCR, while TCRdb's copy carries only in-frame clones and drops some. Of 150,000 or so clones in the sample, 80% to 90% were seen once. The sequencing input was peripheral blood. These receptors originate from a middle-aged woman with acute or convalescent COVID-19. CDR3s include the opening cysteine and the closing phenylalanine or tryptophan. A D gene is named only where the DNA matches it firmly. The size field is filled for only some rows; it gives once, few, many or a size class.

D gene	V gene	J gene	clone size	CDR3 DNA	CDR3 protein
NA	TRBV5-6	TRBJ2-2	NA	TGTGCCAGCAGCTTGGGCGGGTCGAACACCGGGGAGCTGTTTTTT	CASSLGGSNTGELFF
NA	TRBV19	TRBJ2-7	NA	TGTGCCAGTAGTCCCCAGGAAAGGGGGAGCGACGAGCAGTACTTC	CASSPQERGSDEQYF
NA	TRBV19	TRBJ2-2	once	TGTGCCAGTAGTATTGGCGTGCTAGCCGGGGAGCTGTTTTTT	CASSIGVLAGELFF
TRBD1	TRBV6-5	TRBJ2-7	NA	TGTGCCAGCAGTTACTATGACAGGGGACTCTACGAGCAGTACTTC	CASSYYDRGLYEQYF
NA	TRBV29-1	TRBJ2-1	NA	TGCAGCGTTGTGGACTTACCTGGTGAGCAGTTCTTC	CSVVDLPGEQFF
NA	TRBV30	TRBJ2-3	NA	TGTGCCTGGATGGGGGGTTCGGCGGATACGCAGTATTTT	CAWMGGSADTQYF
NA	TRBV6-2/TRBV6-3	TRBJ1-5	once	TGTGCCAGCAGTTTCACAGGAGCACAGCCCCAGCATTTT	CASSFTGAQPQHF
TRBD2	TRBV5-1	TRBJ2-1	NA	TGCGCCAGCAGCACCGTAGCGGGAGGAGGAAATGAGCAGTTCTTC	CASSTVAGGGNEQFF
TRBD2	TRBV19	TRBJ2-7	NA	TGTGCCAGTAGTACTTGGACTAGGCAGGGCATCTACGAGCAGTACTTC	CASSTWTRQGIYEQYF
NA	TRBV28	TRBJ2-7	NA	TGTGCCAGCAGCCCAGGAACACCCCCCGTAGAGCAGTACTTC	CASSPGTPPVEQYF
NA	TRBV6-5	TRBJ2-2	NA	TGTGCCAGCAGTTACAACTCGGGGAACACCGGGGAGCTGTTTTTT	CASSYNSGNTGELFF
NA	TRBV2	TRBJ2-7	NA	TGTGCCAGCAGTGATAAGGGACTCATGGGCGAGCAGTACTTC	CASSDKGLMGEQYF
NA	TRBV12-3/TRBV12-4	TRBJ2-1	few	TGTGCCAGCAGTTTGAGGGAGGCGCAGTTCTTC	CASSLREAQFF
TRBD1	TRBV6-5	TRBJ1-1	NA	TGTGCCAGCAGAGGACAGGGAGAGTACACTGAAGCTTTCTTT	CASRGQGEYTEAFF
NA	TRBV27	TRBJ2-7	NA	TGTGCCAGCAGAAGCGGACACGAGCAGTACTTC	CASRSGHEQYF
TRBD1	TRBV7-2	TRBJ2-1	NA	TGTGCCAGCAGCCGGGTAACAGGGGGCAATGAGCAGTTCTTC	CASSRVTGGNEQFF
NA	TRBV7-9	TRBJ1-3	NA	TGTGCCAGCAGCATTATCTCTGGAAACACCATATATTTT	CASSIISGNTIYF
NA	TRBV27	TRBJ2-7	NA	TGTGCCAGCAGCCCCGGGTCCCCGAGCGAGCAGTACTTC	CASSPGSPSEQYF
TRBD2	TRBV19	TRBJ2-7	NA	TGTGCCAGTAGTCACCGCGGCGGGACTAGCGGGAGCGAGCAGTACTTC	CASSHRGGTSGSEQYF
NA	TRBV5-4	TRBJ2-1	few	TGTGCCAGCAGCTTGGACAGCTACAATGAGCAGTTCTTC	CASSLDSYNEQFF
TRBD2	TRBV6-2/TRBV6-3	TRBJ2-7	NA	TGTGCCAGCAGTTACTCAGGAACGGGGGGGCCTAGTGAGCAGTACTTC	CASSYSGTGGPSEQYF
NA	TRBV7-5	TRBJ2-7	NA	TGTGCCAGAAGCCCTACTAGCGGGAGCAGTTCCTACGAGCAGTACTTC	CARSPTSGSSSYEQYF
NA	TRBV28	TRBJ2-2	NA	TGTGCCAGCAGTTTGGCAGGGAACACCGGGGAGCTGTTTTTT	CASSLAGNTGELFF
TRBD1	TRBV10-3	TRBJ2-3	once	TGTGCCATCAGTAACACAGGGGGCCGAAGCACAGATACGCAGTATTTT	CAISNTGGRSTDTQYF
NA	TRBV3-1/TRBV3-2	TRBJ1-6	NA	TGTGCCAGCAGCCAAGATTTGGGCCAGGGCGATTCACCCCTCCACTTT	CASSQDLGQGDSPLHF
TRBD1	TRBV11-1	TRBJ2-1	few	TGTGCCAGCAGCCAAACCGGGACAGGGAGGGACAATGAGCAGTTCTTC	CASSQTGTGRDNEQFF
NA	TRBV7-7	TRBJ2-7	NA	TGTGCCAGCAGCCCCACCCAGGGGCAGAGTGGCGAGCAGTACTTC	CASSPTQGQSGEQYF
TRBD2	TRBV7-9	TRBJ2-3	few	TGTGCCAGCAGCTTGACTAGCGGGAGTGGAGATACGCAGTATTTT	CASSLTSGSGDTQYF
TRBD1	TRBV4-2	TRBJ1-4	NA	TGTGCCAGCAGCCAAGATACAGGGGTGGTCCTGTTTTTT	CASSQDTGVVLFF
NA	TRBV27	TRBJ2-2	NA	TGTGCCAGCAGTTATGTTCTATCGAACACCGGGGAGCTGTTTTTT	CASSYVLSNTGELFF
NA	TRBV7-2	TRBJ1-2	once	TGTGCCAGCAGCTTAGTCTCCGGGGTGAACTATGGCTACACCTTC	CASSLVSGVNYGYTF
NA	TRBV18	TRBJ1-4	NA	TGTGCCAGCTCACCAGGGACAAGTAATGAAAAACTGTTTTTT	CASSPGTSNEKLFF
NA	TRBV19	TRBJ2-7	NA	TGTGCCAGTAGTATGGCCAGGGCCAACGAGCAGTACTTC	CASSMARANEQYF
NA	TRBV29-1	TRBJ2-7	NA	TGCAGCGTTTCCTCGGGCTCCTACGAGCAGTACTTC	CSVSSGSYEQYF
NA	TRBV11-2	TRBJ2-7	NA	TGTGCCAGCAGCTTTGCTAGCCTTTACGAGCAGTACTTC	CASSFASLYEQYF
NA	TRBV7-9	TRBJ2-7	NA	TGTGCCAGCAGCTCCTCCCACAGGGAAGTCCACGAGCAGTACTTC	CASSSSHREVHEQYF
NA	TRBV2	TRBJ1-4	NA	TGTGCCAGCGACGACGAGGGAGGAGAAAAACTGTTTTTT	CASDDEGGEKLFF
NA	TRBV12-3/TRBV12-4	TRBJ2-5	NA	TGTGCCAGCAGTTTCGAGAACCAAGAGACCCAGTACTTC	CASSFENQETQYF
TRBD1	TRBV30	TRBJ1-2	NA	TGTGCCTGGAGTGTGACAGGGATCAATGGCTACACCTTC	CAWSVTGINGYTF
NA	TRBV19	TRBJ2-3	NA	TGTGCCAGTAGGGAACTAGCTGGGGTGGGCACAGATACGCAGTATTTT	CASRELAGVGTDTQYF
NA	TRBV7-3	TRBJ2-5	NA	TGTGCCAGCAGCCCGAATCGAAACTCGATGTGGGAGACCCAGTACTTC	CASSPNRNSMWETQYF
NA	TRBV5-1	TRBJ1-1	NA	TGCGCCAGCAGCCCACAGGGAAACACTGAAGCTTTCTTT	CASSPQGNTEAFF
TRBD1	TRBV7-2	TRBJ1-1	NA	TGTGCCAGCAGCTTAGCCGGACAGGGCTACACTGAAGCTTTCTTT	CASSLAGQGYTEAFF
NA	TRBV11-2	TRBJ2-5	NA	TGTGCCAGCAGCTTAGGAAGTTCACAGGGTTTGGAGACCCAGTACTTC	CASSLGSSQGLETQYF
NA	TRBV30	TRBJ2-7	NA	TGTGCCTGGAGTGCACCCTCTAAGAATGTGGTCTTCGGACGGGACTACGAGCAGTACTTC	CAWSAPSKNVVFGRDYEQYF
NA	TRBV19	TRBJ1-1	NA	TGTGCCAGTCGTTCGAGGCGTGAAAGCACTGAAGCTTTCTTT	CASRSRRESTEAFF
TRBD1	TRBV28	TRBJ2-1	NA	TGTGCCAGCAGTTTTATCTCCGGGACAGGGTGGCCTGAGCAGTTCTTC	CASSFISGTGWPEQFF